This TCR beta chain came from a study of blood T cell repertoires in COVID-19. Study-wide context: Samples representing acute and convalescent COVID-19 were sourced from the United States, Italy and Spain.

Per the study methods: Counts of nucleated cells, estimated from reference gene primer amplification, were obtained. Assay: immunoSEQ multiplex PCR; the TCRdb copy retains only in-frame clones and omits some. That table furnishes V, J and clone size, whereas the DNA furnished D and trimming. The table shows about 40,000 clones, with roughly 84% occurring only once. The CDR3 has 14 residues. The germline CDR1 and CDR2 sequences are SGHTA and FQGNSA. Trimming took 8 bases from V and 0 from J; bases not matched to a gene: 4. Sequencing input: peripheral blood. The chain uses TRBV7-2 and TRBJ2-1; 7 bases match TRBD2. This clonotype originated in a human donor in a cohort sampled during active COVID-19. CDR3 sequence reads: CASLSGDSYNEQFF. The CDR3 region has the DNA TGTGCCAGCCTAAGCGGGGACTCCTACAATGAGCAGTTCTTC.